The rows below give T cell receptor beta chains drawn from one sample of a study of T cells in Graves' hyperthyroidism and ophthalmopathy. TCRdb analysed the multiplex PCR reads with MiXCR anew, one entry per CDR3 protein. The profile shows under 350,000 distinct CDR3 sequences, around 23% of them singletons. Source material: blood. The receptors stem from a woman aged 50 to 60 with Graves' hyperthyroidism. CDR3s include the opening cysteine and the closing phenylalanine or tryptophan. A D gene is named only where the DNA matches it firmly. Clone size appears in some rows only: once, few, many, or a class for an expanded clone.

j_gene	d_gene	abundance	v_gene	CDR3aa	CDR3nt
TRBJ1-1	TRBD1	-	TRBV7-2	CASSTGGYTEAFF	TGTGCCAGCAGTACAGGGGGGTACACTGAAGCTTTCTTT
TRBJ1-1	-	many	TRBV12-3/TRBV12-4	CASSLSQSPFF	TGTGCCAGCAGTTTAAGTCAGTCGCCTTTCTTT
TRBJ2-1	TRBD1	many	TRBV28	CASSLGDRVKDEQFF	TGTGCCAGCAGTTTAGGGGACAGGGTCAAGGATGAGCAGTTCTTC
TRBJ2-5	TRBD1	many	TRBV15	CATSRDLGGTETQYF	TGTGCCACCAGCAGAGATTTAGGGGGCACGGAGACCCAGTACTTC
TRBJ1-4	-	many	TRBV5-6	CASSLPGVGEKLFF	TGTGCCAGCAGCTTGCCTGGGGTGGGAGAAAAACTGTTTTTT
TRBJ2-2	-	-	TRBV5-1	CASSLATGGSGELFF	TGCGCCAGCAGCTTGGCGACAGGAGGGTCCGGGGAGCTGTTTTTT
TRBJ1-5	-	-	TRBV5-8	CASSSDGIDNQPQHF	TGTGCCAGCAGTTCGGACGGGATCGACAATCAGCCCCAGCATTTT
TRBJ2-1	TRBD2	many	TRBV10-3	CAISAGTGGPPEQFF	TGTGCCATCAGTGCGGGTACGGGAGGGCCTCCTGAGCAGTTCTTC
TRBJ1-1	TRBD1	few	TRBV7-9	CASSSTGGAEAFF	TGTGCCAGCAGCTCCACAGGGGGCGCAGAAGCTTTCTTT
TRBJ1-2	TRBD1	few	TRBV12-3/TRBV12-4	CAGRSGTDYGYTF	TGTGCCGGTAGATCCGGGACAGACTATGGCTACACCTTC
TRBJ2-5	-	few	TRBV20-1	CSARDSRASRETQYF	TGCAGTGCTAGAGATTCCCGGGCTTCACGGGAGACCCAGTACTTC
TRBJ2-1	-	many	TRBV20-1	CSAREPGSGYYNEQFF	TGCAGTGCTAGAGAGCCGGGTAGCGGATACTACAATGAGCAGTTCTTC
TRBJ2-7	-	many	TRBV6-1	CASSRTEKPYEQYF	TGTGCCAGCAGTAGGACAGAGAAACCCTACGAGCAGTACTTC
TRBJ2-3	TRBD1	-	TRBV5-1	CASSRRTGQDTQYF	TGCGCCAGCAGCCGACGGACAGGGCAAGATACGCAGTATTTT
TRBJ2-2	-	many	TRBV2	CASRTATGELFF	TGTGCCAGCAGAACAGCCACCGGGGAGCTGTTTTTT
TRBJ2-5	TRBD1	-	TRBV4-1	CASSRGQGIGETQYF	TGCGCCAGCAGCCGGGGACAGGGGATTGGAGAGACCCAGTACTTC
TRBJ2-2	-	-	TRBV28	CASSGSGELFF	TGTGCCAGCAGTGGTTCCGGGGAGCTGTTTTTT
TRBJ2-7	TRBD2	many	TRBV28	CASSPSAGRENEQYF	TGTGCCAGCAGTCCCTCCGCTGGGCGGGAGAACGAGCAGTACTTC
TRBJ2-5	TRBD1	many	TRBV7-3	CASSLQGAGGETQYF	TGTGCCAGCAGCCTACAGGGGGCCGGGGGAGAGACCCAGTACTTC
TRBJ2-2	-	-	TRBV5-4	CASSSGRLGANTGELFF	TGTGCCAGCAGCTCGGGGCGCTTGGGGGCTAACACCGGGGAGCTGTTTTTT
TRBJ1-1	-	many	TRBV28	CASSLRFEGRNTEAFF	TGTGCCAGCAGTTTAAGGTTTGAAGGCCGGAACACTGAAGCTTTCTTT
TRBJ1-1	-	many	TRBV7-8	CASPVEPYTEAFF	TGTGCCAGCCCAGTGGAGCCTTACACTGAAGCTTTCTTT
TRBJ2-3	-	many	TRBV30	CAWSVWGSGSTDTQYF	TGTGCCTGGAGTGTATGGGGGAGCGGCAGCACAGATACGCAGTATTTT
TRBJ2-5	-	few	TRBV4-1	CASSIRDKQETQYF	TGCGCCAGCAGTATCCGGGACAAACAAGAGACCCAGTACTTC
TRBJ2-1	-	many	TRBV7-9	CASSPDAGNEQFF	TGTGCCAGCAGCCCTGACGCGGGCAATGAGCAGTTCTTC
TRBJ2-7	-	few	TRBV6-5	CASSYTQGYEQYF	TGTGCCAGCAGTTACACACAGGGCTACGAGCAGTACTTC
TRBJ2-5	-	many	TRBV11-2	CASSLGGGIRETQYF	TGTGCCAGCAGCTTGGGAGGCGGGATACGAGAGACCCAGTACTTC
TRBJ2-3	-	once	TRBV27	CASSSYGRDSTDTQYF	TGTGCCAGCAGTTCCTATGGCAGGGACAGCACAGATACGCAGTATTTT
TRBJ2-3	-	few	TRBV28	CASSFEVTQYF	TGTGCCAGCAGTTTCGAAGTCACGCAGTATTTT
TRBJ2-1	TRBD2	many	TRBV30	CAWSYWTSGRAIVYNEQFF	TGTGCCTGGAGTTACTGGACTAGCGGGAGGGCCATTGTCTACAATGAGCAGTTCTTC
TRBJ2-4	TRBD1	few	TRBV28	CASSKDRVAKNIQYF	TGTGCCAGCAGTAAAGACAGGGTAGCCAAAAACATTCAGTACTTC
TRBJ2-7	-	many	TRBV3-1	CASSPRQLHEQYF	TGTGCCAGCAGCCCTCGACAGTTGCACGAGCAGTACTTC
TRBJ2-5	-	many	TRBV30	CAWSGRRDTEAETQYF	TGTGCCTGGAGTGGCCGCAGGGACACCGAGGCGGAGACCCAGTACTTC
TRBJ2-7	-	few	TRBV6-1	CASSEDQDSTSEQYF	TGTGCCAGCAGTGAAGATCAGGACAGTACCTCAGAGCAGTACTTC
TRBJ2-1	TRBD2	few	TRBV4-1	CASSQEGSGRAYEQFF	TGCGCCAGCAGCCAAGAGGGCAGCGGGAGGGCCTACGAGCAGTTCTTC
TRBJ2-3	TRBD2	-	TRBV15	CATSREAASGATDTQYF	TGTGCCACCAGCAGAGAAGCGGCTAGCGGGGCTACAGATACGCAGTATTTT
TRBJ2-2	-	many	TRBV27	CASSKEGGRARFGGELFF	TGTGCCAGCTCTAAGGAGGGGGGGAGGGCCCGCTTTGGCGGGGAGCTGTTTTTT
TRBJ1-2	TRBD1	-	TRBV7-3	CASSRDREYGYTF	TGTGCCAGCAGCCGGGACAGGGAATATGGCTACACCTTC
TRBJ2-5	-	many	TRBV30	CAWSVLGRRSAWETQYF	TGTGCCTGGAGTGTACTGGGACGCCGCAGTGCCTGGGAGACCCAGTACTTC
TRBJ1-3	-	-	TRBV9	CASSVTDGFSGNTIYF	TGTGCCAGCAGCGTGACAGACGGATTCTCTGGAAACACCATATATTTT
TRBJ1-5	TRBD1	many	TRBV29-1	CSAPDREEGSNQPQHF	TGCAGCGCTCCGGACAGGGAAGAGGGGAGCAATCAGCCCCAGCATTTT
TRBJ2-1	-	many	TRBV28	CASSFPTGQWWAGPTNNEQFF	TGTGCCAGCAGTTTCCCGACAGGGCAGTGGTGGGCGGGGCCAACCAACAATGAGCAGTTCTTC
TRBJ1-4	TRBD1	few	TRBV6-4	CASRNRGANEKLFF	TGTGCCAGCAGAAACAGGGGGGCTAATGAAAAACTGTTTTTT
TRBJ2-2	TRBD2	-	TRBV29-1	CSVRIAGGRTGELFF	TGCAGCGTTCGTATTGCGGGAGGTCGCACCGGGGAGCTGTTTTTT
TRBJ2-5	TRBD2	few	TRBV4-1	CASSQAGLARYQETQYF	TGCGCCAGCAGCCAAGCCGGACTAGCGAGGTACCAAGAGACCCAGTACTTC
TRBJ2-3	TRBD1	-	TRBV7-6	CASSGTGGAGTQYF	TGTGCCAGCAGCGGGACAGGGGGCGCGGGGACGCAGTATTTT
TRBJ2-2	-	-	TRBV5-1	CASSFVAERIGELFF	TGCGCCAGCAGCTTTGTAGCGGAGAGGATCGGGGAGCTGTTTTTT
TRBJ2-7	TRBD1	many	TRBV28	CASSLPTGGSYEQYF	TGTGCCAGCAGTTTACCGACAGGGGGATCCTACGAGCAGTACTTC
TRBJ2-3	-	many	TRBV7-3	CASSSSPGITDTQYF	TGTGCCAGCAGCTCCTCCCCAGGTATAACAGATACGCAGTATTTT
TRBJ1-2	-	few	TRBV5-1	CASSLAGLESRYGYTF	TGCGCCAGCAGCTTGGCCGGTCTAGAAAGCCGCTATGGCTACACCTTC
TRBJ1-3	-	few	TRBV12-3/TRBV12-4	CASSLPFVGSGNTIYF	TGTGCCAGCAGCCTACCTTTCGTTGGGTCTGGAAACACCATATATTTT
TRBJ2-1	TRBD1	many	TRBV11-2	CASSSRTGGSSYNEQFF	TGTGCCAGCAGCTCGAGGACAGGGGGAAGTTCTTACAATGAGCAGTTCTTC